This passage covers 22 T cell receptor beta chains from one sample sequenced in a study of T cell responses to AZD1222 COVID-19 vaccine. This table comes from immunoSEQ multiplex PCR, and its TCRdb copy is limited to in-frame clones, with some not included. This table holds 150,000 to 250,000 clones, 80% to 95% found once. This specimen consisted of peripheral blood, obtained 28 days after the second AZD1222 dose. The receptors originated from an adult who received the AZD1222 COVID-19 vaccine.

The chain is built from TRBV5-6 and TRBJ1-5, with D possibly matching TRBD1 (5 bases). Germline V gene sequence: CDR1 SGHDT, CDR2 YYEEEE. Trimming took 0 bases from V and 1 from J, leaving 17 bases between them. The CDR3 is 18 amino acids. The CDR3 bases are TGTGCCAGCAGCTTGGCCAAGGGGACCGCGGGGAGCAATCAGCCCCAGCATTTT. Protein: CASSLAKGTAGSNQPQHF.

The chain couples TRBV14 to TRBJ2-1, with D possibly being TRBD1 (6 bases). The germline V gene has CDR1 SGHDN and CDR2 FVKESK. The ends were cut back, 4 bases at V and 2 bases at J, with 9 bases in the middle. The CDR3 has 14 residues. The CDR3 is CASSPQGTYNEQFF. CDR3 nucleotide sequence: TGTGCCAGCAGCCCTCAGGGGACCTACAATGAGCAGTTCTTC.

The V and J genes are TRBV6-5 and TRBJ2-2, with 8 bases fitting TRBD2. Germline assignment: CDR1 MNHEY and CDR2 SVGAGI. The CDR3 has 15 residues. V lost 5 bases to trimming and J lost 3 bases; unmatched junction nucleotides: 5. The CDR3 DNA reads TGTGCCAGCAGTCCCCCCGGGAGGGACACCGGGGAGCTGTTTTTT. Its translation: CASSPPGRDTGELFF.

This chain connects TRBV9 to TRBJ1-5, with D unclear. The germline V gene encodes CDR1 SGDLS and CDR2 YYNGEE. Trimming pared 0 bases from V and 3 bases from J, leaving 13 bases between. This CDR3 comprises 16 residues. The CDR3 region has the DNA TGTGCCAGCAGCGTAGTGGTCCGGCGGAACAATCAGCCCCAGCATTTT. Translation: CASSVVVRRNNQPQHF.

The chain couples TRBV19 to TRBJ1-2; unclear D gene. V was pared by 8 bases and J by 4 bases, with 11 bases between. The CDR3 has 12 amino acids. CDR1 is LNHDA, CDR2 SQIVND, per germline (reference sequence). In DNA, the CDR3 is TGTGCCAGTGAGGGTCGTCTCTATGGCTACACCTTC. Translating gives CASEGRLYGYTF.

The V call is TRBV11-3, the J call TRBJ2-3; 9 positions match TRBD2. CDR1 and CDR2 from the germline V gene are SGHNT and YENEEA. After removal of 3 bases from V and 0 bases from J, the junction contained 10 bases not matched to a gene. This CDR3 has 18 amino acids. CDR3 coding DNA: TGTGCCAGCAGCTTCCACAGTAGCGGGAGACCCAGCACAGATACGCAGTATTTT. It translates to CASSFHSSGRPSTDTQYF.

Only one count was recorded for this clone. The rearrangement links TRBV5-5 to TRBJ1-3; possible D gene TRBD1, 5 bases. The germline V gene encodes CDR1 SGHKS and CDR2 YYEKEE (reference sequence). V lost 2 bases, J lost 4 bases, and 10 bases lay in between. There are 14 residues in the CDR3. As DNA, the CDR3 is TGTGCCAGCAGCTTTGGTGGGACCGGAAACACCATATATTTT. Encoded protein: CASSFGGTGNTIYF.

The V and J genes are TRBV11-3 and TRBJ1-3, with TRBD1 as a possible D gene (6 bases). Germline-derived CDR1 and CDR2 are SGHNT and YENEEA. V was shortened by 5 bases and J by 1 base, with 12 bases between the two germline ends. The CDR3 extends over 15 amino acids. CDR3 in amino acids: CASSPGQISGNTIYF. CDR3 DNA: TGTGCCAGCAGCCCGGGACAAATATCTGGAAACACCATATATTTT.

The chain is built from TRBV27 and TRBJ2-3; 11 nucleotides line up with TRBD2. This CDR3 region has 16 residues. Trimming at V came to 1 base and at J to 3 bases, leaving 3 bases not matched to a gene. Germline-derived CDR1 and CDR2 are MNHEY and SMNVEV (reference sequence). CDR3 residues: CASSLLAGGVTDTQYF. DNA for the CDR3: TGTGCCAGCAGTTTATTAGCGGGAGGGGTTACAGATACGCAGTATTTT.

The V call is TRBV6-5, the J call TRBJ2-5; 11 bases fit TRBD2. This CDR3 region has 16 residues. CDR1 MNHEY and CDR2 SVGAGI come from the germline V gene. Trimming at V came to 2 bases and at J to 5 bases, leaving 7 bases not matched to a gene. The CDR3 sequence: CASSYTQLAGVETQYF. CDR3 coding DNA: TGTGCCAGCAGTTACACCCAACTAGCGGGAGTTGAGACCCAGTACTTC.

The genes are TRBV9 and TRBJ2-3, with 7 nucleotides matching TRBD1. This CDR3 is 14 amino acids long. V lost 2 bases to trimming and J lost 4 bases; unmatched junction nucleotides: 4. Germline V gene data show CDR1 as SGDLS and CDR2 as YYNGEE. CDR3 nucleotide sequence: TGTGCCAGCAGCGTCACACAGGGGTCAGATACGCAGTATTTT. Translation: CASSVTQGSDTQYF.

The V call is TRBV6-1, the J call TRBJ2-7; tentatively, D is TRBD2 (5 bases). The CDR3 contains 13 residues. The V end was cut by 3 bases, the J end by 4 bases, with 10 bases between. Germline assignment: CDR1 MNHNS and CDR2 SASEGT. CDR3 in amino acids: CASSDRRRYEQYF. The CDR3 DNA reads as TGTGCCAGCAGTGACCGTAGGAGGTACGAGCAGTACTTC.

This clone was picked up one time. The V gene is TRBV19, the J gene TRBJ1-6, with 8 positions matching TRBD1. The germline V gene has CDR1 LNHDA and CDR2 SQIVND (reference sequence). The CDR3 loop spans 16 amino acids. V was clipped by 5 bases and J by 9 bases; unmatched bases: 12. The CDR3: CASSLSTGDDGSPLHF. As DNA, the CDR3 is TGTGCCAGTAGTTTATCGACAGGGGACGATGGTTCACCCCTCCACTTT.

This sequence joins TRBV28 and TRBJ2-1; TRBD2 matches at 16 bases. V lost 6 bases, J lost 6 bases, and 14 bases stayed unmatched. CDR1 MDHEN and CDR2 SYDVKM come from the germline V gene. The CDR3 runs 19 residues. CDR3 sequence (DNA): TGTGCCAGCAGACGGACAGGGGGGACTAGCGGGAGGGCCCGCAATGAGCAGTTCTTC. Amino acid sequence: CASRRTGGTSGRARNEQFF.

The rearrangement uses TRBV4-1 and TRBJ1-4; TRBD1 agrees at 9 bases. The CDR3 has 17 amino acids. After removal of 4 bases from V and 4 bases from J, the junction contained 10 bases not matched to a gene. The germline V gene encodes CDR1 MGHRA and CDR2 YSYEKL. The CDR3 DNA sequence: TGCGCCAGCAGCCTAACAGGGGGCGGGCGAGTTAATGAAAAACTGTTTTTT. Encoded protein: CASSLTGGGRVNEKLFF.

The chain combines TRBV7-9 with TRBJ2-5, with 8 bases matching TRBD2. Germline V CDR1 and CDR2: SEHNR, FQNEAQ (reference sequence). After removal of 5 bases from V and 2 bases from J, the junction contained 4 bases not matched to a gene. The CDR3 loop spans 14 amino acids. This CDR3 is CASSERGPQETQYF. CDR3 sequence (DNA): TGTGCCAGCAGCGAGCGGGGGCCACAAGAGACCCAGTACTTC.

This sequence joins TRBV10-2 and TRBJ2-7, with 9 bases identical to TRBD1. V was clipped by 4 bases and J by 6 bases; unmatched bases: 4. The germline V gene has CDR1 WSHSY and CDR2 SAAADI. This CDR3 contains 13 residues. Here the CDR3 DNA reads TGCGCCAGCAGTGTGGACAGGGGTGCCGAGCAGTACTTC. It yields the protein CASSVDRGAEQYF.

The rearrangement joins TRBV19 to TRBJ2-5, with D tentatively TRBD1 (5 bases). CDR1 LNHDA and CDR2 SQIVND come from the germline V gene (reference sequence). The CDR3 length is 16 residues. The V and J ends lost 4 bases and 5 bases respectively, with 20 bases between them. The CDR3 region is CASSTTWGSLPETQYF. In DNA, the CDR3 is TGTGCCAGTAGTACTACTTGGGGCTCGCTGCCGGAGACCCAGTACTTC.

This clone was detected once. This chain joins TRBV9 and TRBJ2-7; the D is unclear. Germline CDR1 SGDLS, CDR2 YYNGEE. Trimming removed 1 base from V and 3 bases from J, with 17 bases in between. The CDR3 has 16 residues. CDR3 coding DNA: TGTGCCAGCAGCGTATCGCCTGGAGTCGGGCTCTACGAGCAGTACTTC. This encodes CASSVSPGVGLYEQYF.

The rearrangement uses TRBV7-2 and TRBJ1-5, with a possible D match to TRBD1 (5 bases). Germline-derived CDR1 and CDR2 are SGHTA and FQGNSA. Trimming took off 1 base at V and 9 bases at J, with 7 bases between the two ends. The CDR3 consists of 12 residues. The CDR3 DNA follows: TGTGCCAGCAGCTTAGGGGGGTCGCCCCAGCATTTT. It encodes CASSLGGSPQHF.

DNA for the CDR3: TGTGCCAGCAGCAAAGAGCCTTACAGGGCAAGTGGGCAGTTCTTC. As protein: CASSKEPYRASGQFF. This chain joins TRBV21-1 and TRBJ2-1; the D segment call TRBD1 is taken from the table without a DNA check. TRBV21-1 is annotated as a pseudogene. The length of the CDR3 is 15 residues.

J is TRBJ2-5 and V is TRBV7-8; D is unresolved. Germline assignment: CDR1 SGHVS and CDR2 FQNEAQ. This CDR3 has 14 amino acids. The germline V and J ends were trimmed by 5 bases and 1 base, with 11 bases remaining between them. This CDR3 is CASSANPPQETQYF. DNA for the CDR3: TGTGCCAGCAGCGCAAACCCACCCCAAGAGACCCAGTACTTC.